Following are 31 T cell receptor beta chains from one sample sequenced in a study of blood T cell repertoires in COVID-19. Only in-frame clones appear in the TCRdb table, and some are missing; sequencing was by immunoSEQ multiplex PCR. There are around 130,000 clones in the sample; roughly 86% occur only once, and 9.5% to 15% lies in the top ten. The material sequenced was peripheral blood. These receptors were collected from a human donor in a cohort sampled during active COVID-19.

J is TRBJ2-1 and V is TRBV14; tentative D call: TRBD2 (6 bases). Trimming shortened V by 1 base and J by 13 bases, and 11 bases separated the two germline ends. The CDR3 totals 12 residues. CDR1 and CDR2 from the germline V gene are SGHDN and FVKESK. CDR3 sequence (DNA): TGTGCCAGCAGCCAAGTCGGGGGAGAACAGTTCTTC. This gives the protein CASSQVGGEQFF.

The rearrangement uses TRBV30 and TRBJ1-5; D is perhaps TRBD1 (5 bases). Germline V gene data show CDR1 as GTSNPN and CDR2 as SVGIG (reference sequence). Trimming pared 3 bases from V and 4 bases from J, leaving 13 bases between. This CDR3 spans 14 amino acids. The CDR3 DNA reads TGTGCCTGGAGGACCCGGGGGGGGAATCAGCCCCAGCATTTT. This encodes CAWRTRGGNQPQHF.

The genes are TRBV25-1 and TRBJ2-1; weak D call: TRBD2 (5 bases). The CDR3 extends over 14 amino acids. V was cut by 1 base and J by 6 bases, with 10 bases left in between. The germline gives CDR1 MGHDK, CDR2 SYGVNS. CDR3 sequence (DNA): TGTGCCAGCAGTGAATCTAGCTTTGGCAATGAGCAGTTCTTC. This sequence encodes CASSESSFGNEQFF.

The J gene is TRBJ2-1, the V gene TRBV27, with TRBD1 matching 7 bases. Trimming took 4 bases from V and 12 from J; bases not matched to a gene: 15. The CDR3 is made up of 15 amino acids. Per germline, CDR1 MNHEY and CDR2 SMNVEV (reference sequence). CDR3 DNA sequence: TGTGCCAGCAGTTATGGGACAGAACCGACCATGGGGCAGTTCTTC. Translating gives CASSYGTEPTMGQFF.

The rearrangement uses TRBV19 and TRBJ1-5, with 10 bases that match TRBD1. Trimming at V came to 0 bases and at J to 6 bases, leaving 11 bases not matched to a gene. Germline V gene data show CDR1 as LNHDA and CDR2 as SQIVND (reference sequence). The CDR3 spans 18 residues. CDR3 sequence reads: CASSIDPGTGERGQPQHF. The CDR3 DNA sequence: TGTGCCAGTAGTATAGATCCCGGGACAGGGGAACGCGGTCAGCCCCAGCATTTT.

The CDR3 DNA follows: TGTGCCAGCAGTACGGGACAGCCGATTAACTATGGCTACACCTTC. Translating gives CASSTGQPINYGYTF. The rearrangement joins TRBV27 to TRBJ1-2, with 7 nucleotides matching TRBD1. The germline gives CDR1 MNHEY, CDR2 SMNVEV (reference sequence). The CDR3 loop spans 15 amino acids. V shed 5 bases and J 1 base; nucleotides not matched to a gene: 7.

This rearrangement joins TRBV12-3 or TRBV12-4 to TRBJ2-3; D not certain. V was shortened by 2 bases and J by 2 bases, with 2 bases between the two germline ends. This CDR3 contains 12 residues. The CDR3 loop reads CASSLYTDTQYF. CDR3 DNA sequence: TGTGCCAGCAGTTTATACACAGATACGCAGTATTTT.

V is TRBV11-2 and J is TRBJ2-1; 8 bases map to TRBD2. The J segment lost 8 bases and the V segment lost 1 base, leaving 10 bases of the junction unmatched. The CDR3 is 16 residues long. Germline values: CDR1 SGHAT, CDR2 FQNNGV. As DNA, the CDR3 is TGTGCCAGCAGCTTAGGGAGAAGAACTAGCGGCGATGAGCAGTTCTTC. Amino acid sequence: CASSLGRRTSGDEQFF.

The V call is TRBV3-1 (or the pseudogene TRBV3-2), the J call TRBJ2-7; the match to TRBD1 covers 10 bases. The ends lost 4 bases at V and 4 bases at J; junction bases unmatched: 7. This CDR3 spans 15 amino acids. Germline CDR1 LGHDT, CDR2 YNNKEL (reference sequence). As DNA, the CDR3 is TGTGCCAGCAGCCGGGGACAGGGGCCCGGGTACGAGCAGTACTTC. Translated, it gives CASSRGQGPGYEQYF.

This chain connects TRBV18 to TRBJ1-1; D not resolved. The CDR3 has 14 amino acids. Germline values: CDR1 KGHSH, CDR2 LQKENI. Trimming shortened V by 3 bases and J by 2 bases, and 10 bases separated the two germline ends. CDR3 protein: CASSPGQVNTEAFF. DNA of the CDR3: TGTGCCAGCTCACCGGGCCAGGTCAACACTGAAGCTTTCTTT.

This chain connects TRBV5-1 to TRBJ2-3; TRBD1 might be the D (5 bases). There are 14 residues in the CDR3. Germline V lookup: CDR1 SGHRS, CDR2 YFSETQ. V was trimmed by 4 bases and J by 5 bases, leaving 14 bases between them. The CDR3 protein is CASSPLVQGDTQYF. As DNA, the CDR3 is TGCGCCAGCAGCCCTTTAGTGCAGGGAGATACGCAGTATTTT.

Only a few counts were recorded for this clone. V gene TRBV5-8 combines with J gene TRBJ2-7, with D perhaps matching TRBD2 (5 bases). Germline values: CDR1 SGHTS, CDR2 YDEGEE. The CDR3 loop spans 12 amino acids. V was clipped by 0 bases and J by 12 bases, with 13 bases between them. CDR3 DNA: TGTGCCAGCAGCTTGGGGAAGGCGCGGGCGTACTTC. It codes for CASSLGKARAYF. Full variable domain (remainder filled in from reference TRBV5-8 and TRBJ2-7): EAGVTQSPTHLIKTRGQQATLRCSPISGHTSVYWYQQALGLGLQFLLWYDEGEERNRGNFPPRFSGRQFPNYSSELNVNALELEDSALYLCASSLGKARAYFGPGTRLTVT.

The chain couples TRBV5-1 to TRBJ2-7, with D maybe TRBD1 (5 bases). V was pared by 4 bases and J by 6 bases, with 17 bases between. The length of the CDR3 is 14 residues. The V gene's germline CDR1 is SGHRS and CDR2 YFSETQ. The chain's CDR3 is CASSPQDNGIEQYF. CDR3 nucleotide sequence: TGCGCCAGCAGCCCACAGGATAATGGGATCGAGCAGTACTTC.

This chain links TRBV4-2 with TRBJ2-3, with a weak D call TRBD2 (5 bases). This CDR3 spans 16 amino acids. V lost 0 bases, J lost 2 bases, and 12 bases lay in between. The germline gives CDR1 LGHNA, CDR2 YNFKEQ. CDR3 sequence: CASSQDSSPPTDTQYF. Written as DNA, the CDR3 is TGTGCCAGCAGCCAAGATTCTAGCCCCCCCACAGATACGCAGTATTTT.

The rearrangement links TRBV6-2 or TRBV6-3 to TRBJ2-3, with D possibly TRBD2 on 6 matching bases. Germline lookup yields CDR1 MNHEY and CDR2 SVGEGT. V was clipped by 2 bases and J by 0 bases, with 15 bases between them. This CDR3 has 17 residues. Written as DNA, the CDR3 is TGTGCCAGCAGTTACGTCAGTGGACGGGGGAGCACAGATACGCAGTATTTT. Its protein product is CASSYVSGRGSTDTQYF.

A few counts support this clone. The chain uses TRBV19 and TRBJ1-4; TRBD1 aligns across 7 bases. This CDR3 is built from 14 residues. V was pared by 6 bases and J by 7 bases, with 8 bases of the junction left unmatched. The V gene's germline CDR1 is LNHDA and CDR2 SQIVND (reference sequence). CDR3 residues: CASRPDRRVEKLFF. The DNA of the CDR3 is TGTGCCAGTAGACCGGACAGGAGGGTTGAAAAACTGTTTTTT.

This chain joins TRBV19 and TRBJ2-1; 12 bases are shared with TRBD1. With V trimmed by 6 bases and J by 8 bases, 5 bases remained unmatched. The CDR3 length is 14 residues. CDR1 and CDR2 from the germline V gene are LNHDA and SQIVND (reference sequence). The CDR3 DNA follows: TGTGCCAGTAGGCCGGGACAGGGGGCCTATGAGCAGTTCTTC. Encoded protein: CASRPGQGAYEQFF.

This chain joins TRBV6-1 and TRBJ2-5, with D tentatively TRBD2 (6 bases). Germline CDR1 and CDR2: MNHNS and SASEGT. V was cut by 2 bases and J by 5 bases, with 9 bases left in between. The CDR3 is made up of 13 amino acids. CDR3 nucleotide sequence: TGTGCCAGCAGTGAAAATGGGGGGGAGACCCAGTACTTC. Translation gives CASSENGGETQYF.

This rearrangement joins TRBV4-1 to TRBJ2-7; no firm D call. Deletions cut 0 bases from V and 0 bases from J, with 9 bases between. Germline CDR1 reads MGHRA; CDR2 reads YSYEKL. This CDR3 is 15 amino acids long. The CDR3 sequence is CASSQDGGPSYEQYF. Here the CDR3 DNA reads TGCGCCAGCAGCCAAGATGGTGGGCCCTCCTACGAGCAGTACTTC.

The V call is TRBV9, the J call TRBJ2-5; 10 nucleotides match TRBD2. Germline V gene sequence: CDR1 SGDLS, CDR2 YYNGEE. Unmatched junction bases numbered 13, after V lost 6 bases and J lost 5 bases. CDR3 length: 16 amino acids. The CDR3 nucleotides read TGTGCCAGCACCTGGGGTAGCGGGGGGCCCGGGGAGACCCAGTACTTC. Residues: CASTWGSGGPGETQYF.

The chain combines TRBV19 with TRBJ2-3; 7 nucleotides match TRBD2. The trim removed 5 bases at V and 6 bases at J, leaving 14 bases unmatched. CDR1 LNHDA and CDR2 SQIVND come from the germline V gene (reference sequence). The CDR3 contains 16 residues. DNA of the CDR3: TGTGCCAGTAGTCTCCCCCCCGGGACTACCGATGATACGCAGTATTTT. Translation gives CASSLPPGTTDDTQYF.

The chain carries TRBV6-5 and TRBJ2-4; no clear D gene. CDR1 and CDR2 (germline): MNHEY, SVGAGI. This CDR3 is 15 amino acids long. Deletions cut 6 bases from V and 2 bases from J, with 14 bases between. The CDR3 region is CASSPSGGTKNIQYF. The CDR3 DNA sequence: TGTGCCAGCAGCCCCTCGGGTGGAACCAAAAACATTCAGTACTTC.

The CDR3 loop reads CASSIRSGGGNYGYTF. The CDR3 nucleotides are TGTGCCAGTAGTATTAGGTCAGGGGGCGGCAACTATGGCTACACCTTC. The chain couples TRBV19 to TRBJ1-2, with 8 bases lining up with TRBD1. Germline CDR1 reads LNHDA; CDR2 reads SQIVND (reference sequence). Trimming at V came to 3 bases and at J to 2 bases, leaving 8 bases not matched to a gene. The CDR3 sequence is 16 residues long.

The rearrangement uses TRBV30 and TRBJ1-2; tentatively, D is TRBD1 (5 bases). CDR1 is GTSNPN and CDR2 is SVGIG in the germline V gene (reference sequence). V was pared by 2 bases and J by 0 bases, with 10 bases between. The CDR3 covers 14 residues. CDR3 sequence: CAWSQQVSNYGYTF. In nucleotides, the CDR3 is TGTGCCTGGAGTCAACAGGTTTCTAACTATGGCTACACCTTC.

J is TRBJ2-7 and V is TRBV30; 7 bases fit TRBD2. V was pared by 1 base and J by 3 bases, with 9 bases of the junction left unmatched. CDR3 size: 15 residues. The germline gives CDR1 GTSNPN, CDR2 SVGIG (reference sequence). The CDR3 reads CAWSDEGGVGYEQYF. CDR3 sequence (DNA): TGTGCCTGGAGTGATGAGGGAGGGGTGGGCTACGAGCAGTACTTC. The full variable domain, rest sourced from reference TRBV30 and TRBJ2-7, is SQTIHQWPATLVQPVGSPLSLECTVEGTSNPNLYWYRQAAGRGLQLLFYSVGIGQISSEVPQNLSASRPQDRQFILSSKKLLLSDSGFYLCAWSDEGGVGYEQYFGPGTRLTVT.

This chain joins TRBV18 and TRBJ2-1, with 7 nucleotides matching TRBD2. Per germline, CDR1 KGHSH and CDR2 LQKENI. The CDR3 consists of 15 residues. After removal of 2 bases from V and 6 bases from J, the junction contained 7 bases not matched to a gene. CDR3 bases: TGTGCCAGCTCACCAGGGGGGGGTTCCGGCAATGAGCAGTTCTTC. Translating it yields CASSPGGGSGNEQFF.

The chain employs TRBV5-5 and TRBJ2-7; possibly TRBD1 for D (6 bases). Deletions cut 5 bases from V and 3 bases from J, with 15 bases between. The CDR3 is made up of 14 amino acids. Germline CDR1 reads SGHKS; CDR2 reads YYEKEE (reference sequence). The CDR3 DNA follows: TGTGCCAGCAGTTTTACCGACAGGAGCTACGAGCAGTACTTC. Its protein is CASSFTDRSYEQYF. The full variable domain, its missing parts supplied by reference TRBV5-5 and TRBJ2-7, is DAGVTQSPTHLIKTRGQQVTLRCSPISGHKSVSWYQQVLGQGPQFIFQYYEKEERGRGNFPDRFSARQFPNYSSELNVNALLLGDSALYLCASSFTDRSYEQYFGPGTRLTVT.

This clone was seen a handful of times. The chain is built from TRBV7-9 and TRBJ1-5; 7 positions agree with TRBD1. Germline CDR1 and CDR2: SEHNR and FQNEAQ (reference sequence). Unmatched junction bases numbered 4, after V lost 2 bases and J lost 3 bases. The CDR3 spans 15 residues. CDR3 nucleotide sequence: TGTGCCAGCAGCTTATCAGGGGGAGACAATCAGCCCCAGCATTTT. Translating gives CASSLSGGDNQPQHF.

The chain combines TRBV5-1 with TRBJ2-3, with D possibly being TRBD2 (7 bases). Per the germline V gene, CDR1 is SGHRS and CDR2 is YFSETQ. The CDR3 covers 13 residues. Trimming shortened V by 4 bases and J by 8 bases, and 14 bases separated the two germline ends. The CDR3 loop reads CASSPEGGGTQYF. The CDR3 coding sequence is TGCGCCAGCAGCCCGGAGGGGGGGGGTACGCAGTATTTT.

The chain couples TRBV6-6 to TRBJ1-5; possible D gene TRBD1, 6 bases. The length of the CDR3 is 15 residues. Germline assignment: CDR1 MNHNY and CDR2 SVGAGI (reference sequence). The V end lost 7 bases, the J end lost 4 bases, and 17 bases lay between the germline ends. The DNA for the CDR3 is TGTGCCAGCAAGAAGGGGGGGCAGGGTAATCAGCCCCAGCATTTT. This gives the protein CASKKGGQGNQPQHF.

The rearrangement uses TRBV7-8 and TRBJ2-5; TRBD2 aligns across 7 bases. Germline loops: CDR1 SGHVS, CDR2 FQNEAQ. V was pared by 0 bases and J by 3 bases, with 4 bases of the junction left unmatched. CDR3 size: 15 residues. The chain's CDR3 is CASSLAWTRKETQYF. In nucleotides, the CDR3 is TGTGCCAGCAGCTTAGCGTGGACTAGGAAAGAGACCCAGTACTTC.